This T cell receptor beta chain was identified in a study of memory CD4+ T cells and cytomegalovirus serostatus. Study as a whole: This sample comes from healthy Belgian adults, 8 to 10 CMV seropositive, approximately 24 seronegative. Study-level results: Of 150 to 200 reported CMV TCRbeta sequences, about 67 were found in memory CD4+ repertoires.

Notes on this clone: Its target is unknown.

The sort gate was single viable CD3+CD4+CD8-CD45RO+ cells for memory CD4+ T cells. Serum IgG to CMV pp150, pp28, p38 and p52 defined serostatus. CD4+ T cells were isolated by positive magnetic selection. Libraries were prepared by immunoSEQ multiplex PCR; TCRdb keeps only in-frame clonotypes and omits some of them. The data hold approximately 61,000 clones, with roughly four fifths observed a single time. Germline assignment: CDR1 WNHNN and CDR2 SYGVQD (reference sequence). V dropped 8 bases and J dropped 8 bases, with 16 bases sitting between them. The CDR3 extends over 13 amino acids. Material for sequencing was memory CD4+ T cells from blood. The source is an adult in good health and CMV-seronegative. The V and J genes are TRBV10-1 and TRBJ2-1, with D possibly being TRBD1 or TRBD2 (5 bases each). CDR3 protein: CASLVGRAHEQFF. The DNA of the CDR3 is TGCGCCAGCCTGGTGGGGCGGGCACATGAGCAGTTCTTC.